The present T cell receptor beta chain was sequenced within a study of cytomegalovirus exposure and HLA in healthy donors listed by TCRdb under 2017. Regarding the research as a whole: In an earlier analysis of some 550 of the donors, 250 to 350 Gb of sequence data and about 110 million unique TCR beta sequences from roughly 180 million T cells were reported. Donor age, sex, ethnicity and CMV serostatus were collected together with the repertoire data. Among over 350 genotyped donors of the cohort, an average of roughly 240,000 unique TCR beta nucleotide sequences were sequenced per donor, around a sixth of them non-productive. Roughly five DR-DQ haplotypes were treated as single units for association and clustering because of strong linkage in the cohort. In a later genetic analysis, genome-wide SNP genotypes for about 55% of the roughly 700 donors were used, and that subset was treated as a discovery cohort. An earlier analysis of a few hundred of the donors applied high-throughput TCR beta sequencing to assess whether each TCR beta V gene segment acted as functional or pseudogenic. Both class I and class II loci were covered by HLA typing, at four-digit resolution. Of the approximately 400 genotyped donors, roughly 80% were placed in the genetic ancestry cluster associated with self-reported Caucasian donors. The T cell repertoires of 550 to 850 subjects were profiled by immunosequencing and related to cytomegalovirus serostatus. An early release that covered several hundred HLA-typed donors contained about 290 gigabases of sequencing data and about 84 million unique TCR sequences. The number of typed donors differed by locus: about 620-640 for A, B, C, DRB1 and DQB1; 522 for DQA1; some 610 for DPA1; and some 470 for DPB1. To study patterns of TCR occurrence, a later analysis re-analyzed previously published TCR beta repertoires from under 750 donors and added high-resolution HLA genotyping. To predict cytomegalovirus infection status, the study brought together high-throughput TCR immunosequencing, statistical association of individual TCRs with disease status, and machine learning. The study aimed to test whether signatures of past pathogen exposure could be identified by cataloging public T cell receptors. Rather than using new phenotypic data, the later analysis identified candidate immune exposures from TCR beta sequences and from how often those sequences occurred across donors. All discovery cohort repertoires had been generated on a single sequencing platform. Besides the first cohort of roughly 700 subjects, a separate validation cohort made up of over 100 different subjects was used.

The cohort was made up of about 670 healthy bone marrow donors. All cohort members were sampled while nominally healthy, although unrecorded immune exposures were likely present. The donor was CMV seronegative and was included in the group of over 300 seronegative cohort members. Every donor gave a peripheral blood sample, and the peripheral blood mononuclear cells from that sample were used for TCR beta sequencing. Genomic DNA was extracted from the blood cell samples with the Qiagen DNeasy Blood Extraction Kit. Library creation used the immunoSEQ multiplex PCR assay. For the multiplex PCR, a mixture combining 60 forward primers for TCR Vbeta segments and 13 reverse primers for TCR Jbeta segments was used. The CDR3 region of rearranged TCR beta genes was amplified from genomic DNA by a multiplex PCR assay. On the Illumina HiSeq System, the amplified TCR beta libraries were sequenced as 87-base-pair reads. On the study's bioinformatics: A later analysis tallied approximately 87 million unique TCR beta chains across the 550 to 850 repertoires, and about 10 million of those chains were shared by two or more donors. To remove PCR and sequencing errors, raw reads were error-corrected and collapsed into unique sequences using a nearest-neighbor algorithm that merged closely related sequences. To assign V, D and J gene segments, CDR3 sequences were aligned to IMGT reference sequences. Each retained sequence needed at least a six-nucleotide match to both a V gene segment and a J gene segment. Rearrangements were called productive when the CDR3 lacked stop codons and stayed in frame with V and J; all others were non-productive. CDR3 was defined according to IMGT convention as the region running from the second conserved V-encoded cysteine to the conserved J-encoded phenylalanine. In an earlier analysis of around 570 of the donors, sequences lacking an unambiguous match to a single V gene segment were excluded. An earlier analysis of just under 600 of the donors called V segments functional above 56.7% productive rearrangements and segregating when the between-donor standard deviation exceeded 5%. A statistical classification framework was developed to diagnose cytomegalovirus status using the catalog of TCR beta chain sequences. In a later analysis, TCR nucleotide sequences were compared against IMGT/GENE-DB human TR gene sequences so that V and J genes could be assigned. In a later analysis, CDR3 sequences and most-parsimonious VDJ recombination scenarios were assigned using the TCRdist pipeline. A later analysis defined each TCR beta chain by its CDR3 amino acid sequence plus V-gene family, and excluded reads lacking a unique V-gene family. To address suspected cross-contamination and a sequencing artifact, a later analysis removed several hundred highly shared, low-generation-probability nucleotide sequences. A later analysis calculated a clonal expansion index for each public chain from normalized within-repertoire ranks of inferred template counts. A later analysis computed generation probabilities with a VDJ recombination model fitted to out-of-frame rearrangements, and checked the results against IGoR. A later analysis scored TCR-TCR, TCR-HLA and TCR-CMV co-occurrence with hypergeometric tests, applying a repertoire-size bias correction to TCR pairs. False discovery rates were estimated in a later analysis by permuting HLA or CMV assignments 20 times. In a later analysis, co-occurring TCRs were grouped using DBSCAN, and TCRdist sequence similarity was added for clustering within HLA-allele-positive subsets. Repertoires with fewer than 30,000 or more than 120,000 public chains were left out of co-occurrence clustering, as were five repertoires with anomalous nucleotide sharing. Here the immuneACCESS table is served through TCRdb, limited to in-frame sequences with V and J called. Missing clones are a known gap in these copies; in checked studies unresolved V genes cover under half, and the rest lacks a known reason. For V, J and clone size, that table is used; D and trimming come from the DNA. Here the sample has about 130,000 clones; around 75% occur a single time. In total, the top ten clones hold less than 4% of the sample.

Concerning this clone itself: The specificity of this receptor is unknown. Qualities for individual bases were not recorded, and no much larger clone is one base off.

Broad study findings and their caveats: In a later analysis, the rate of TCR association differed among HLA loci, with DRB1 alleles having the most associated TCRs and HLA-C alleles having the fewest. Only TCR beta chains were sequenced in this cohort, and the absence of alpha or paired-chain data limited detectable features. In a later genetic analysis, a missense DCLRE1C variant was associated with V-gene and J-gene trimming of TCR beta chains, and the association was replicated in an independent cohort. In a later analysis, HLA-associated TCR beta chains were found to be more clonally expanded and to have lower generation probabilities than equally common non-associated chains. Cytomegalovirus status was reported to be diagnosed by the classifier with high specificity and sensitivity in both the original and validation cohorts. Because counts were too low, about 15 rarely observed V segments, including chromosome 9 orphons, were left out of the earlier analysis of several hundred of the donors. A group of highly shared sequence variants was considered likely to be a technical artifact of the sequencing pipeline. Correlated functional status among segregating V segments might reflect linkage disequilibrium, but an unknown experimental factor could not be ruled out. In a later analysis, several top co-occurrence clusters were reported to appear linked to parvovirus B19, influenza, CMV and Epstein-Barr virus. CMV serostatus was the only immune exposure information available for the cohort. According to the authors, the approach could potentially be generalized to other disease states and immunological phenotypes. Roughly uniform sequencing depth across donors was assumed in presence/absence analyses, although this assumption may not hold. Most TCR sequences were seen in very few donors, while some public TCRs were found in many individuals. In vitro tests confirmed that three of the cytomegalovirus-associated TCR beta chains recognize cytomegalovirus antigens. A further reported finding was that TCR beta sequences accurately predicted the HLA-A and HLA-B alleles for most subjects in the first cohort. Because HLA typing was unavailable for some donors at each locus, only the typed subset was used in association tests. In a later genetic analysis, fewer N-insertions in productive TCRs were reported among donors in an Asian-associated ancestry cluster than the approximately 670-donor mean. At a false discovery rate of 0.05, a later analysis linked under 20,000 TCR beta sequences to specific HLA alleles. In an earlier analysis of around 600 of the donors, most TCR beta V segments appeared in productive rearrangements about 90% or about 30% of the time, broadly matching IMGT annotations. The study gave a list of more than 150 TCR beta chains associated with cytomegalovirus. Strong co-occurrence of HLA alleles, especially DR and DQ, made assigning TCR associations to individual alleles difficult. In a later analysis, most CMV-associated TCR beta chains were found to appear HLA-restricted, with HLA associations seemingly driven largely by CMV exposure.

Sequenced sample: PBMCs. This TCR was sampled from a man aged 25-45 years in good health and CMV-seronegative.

The DNA sequence reads TGCGCCAGCAGCTTGGTGACCTCGGCTTCTAGCTCCTACAATGAGCAGTTCTTC. This encodes CASSLVTSASSSYNEQFF. The chain was built from TRBV5-1 and TRBJ2-1, with the D gene too uncertain to name. The V and J ends are trimmed by 0 bases and 0 bases, leaving 16 bases between them. The germline V gene gives CDR1 as SGHRS and CDR2 as YFSETQ. The CDR3 measures 18 amino acids from cysteine to phenylalanine. The CDR3 DNA has 54 bases and is translated from base 1.